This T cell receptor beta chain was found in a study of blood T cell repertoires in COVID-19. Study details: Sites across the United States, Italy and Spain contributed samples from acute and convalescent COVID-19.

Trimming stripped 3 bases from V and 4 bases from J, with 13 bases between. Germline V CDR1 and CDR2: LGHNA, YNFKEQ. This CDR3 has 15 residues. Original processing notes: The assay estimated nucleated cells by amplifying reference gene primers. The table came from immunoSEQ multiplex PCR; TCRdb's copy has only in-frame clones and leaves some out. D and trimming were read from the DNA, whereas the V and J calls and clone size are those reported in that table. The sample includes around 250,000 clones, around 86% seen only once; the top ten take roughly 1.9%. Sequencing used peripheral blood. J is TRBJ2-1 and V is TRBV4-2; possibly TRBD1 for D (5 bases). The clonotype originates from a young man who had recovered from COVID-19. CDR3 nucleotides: TGTGCCAGCAGCCAGAGACAGACCGATTACAATGAGCAGTTCTTC. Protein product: CASSQRQTDYNEQFF.